The clone carrying this T cell receptor beta chain has only a few counts. The germline gives CDR1 MGHRA, CDR2 YSYEKL. This CDR3 has 15 amino acids. V lost 1 base and J lost 14; bases outside the gene matches: 14. The sample originates from a study of T cell changes during pregnancy in multiple sclerosis. Clones were sequenced by immunoSEQ multiplex PCR, and TCRdb holds only the in-frame ones, with some missing. The data hold over 70,000 clones, with around 90% observed a single time. This receptor was obtained from a female donor in good health, enrolled as a control in a pregnancy study. The chain links TRBV4-1 to TRBJ1-1; TRBD1 agrees at 9 bases. Specimen: peripheral blood, collected in the first trimester of pregnancy. The CDR3 is CASSQGGTWDRAIFF. Written as DNA, the CDR3 is TGCGCCAGCAGCCAAGGGGGCACCTGGGACAGGGCAATCTTCTTT.